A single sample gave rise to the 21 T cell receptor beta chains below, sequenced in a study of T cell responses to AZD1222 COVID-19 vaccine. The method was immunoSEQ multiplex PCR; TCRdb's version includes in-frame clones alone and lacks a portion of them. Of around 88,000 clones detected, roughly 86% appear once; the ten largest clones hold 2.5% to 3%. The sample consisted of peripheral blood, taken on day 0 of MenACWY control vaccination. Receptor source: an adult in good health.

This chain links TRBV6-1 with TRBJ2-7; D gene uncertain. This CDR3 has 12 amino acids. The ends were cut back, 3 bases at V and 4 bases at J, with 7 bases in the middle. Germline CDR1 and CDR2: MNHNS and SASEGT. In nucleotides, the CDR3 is TGTGCCAGCAGTGAGTCCTTTTACGAGCAGTACTTC. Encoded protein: CASSESFYEQYF.

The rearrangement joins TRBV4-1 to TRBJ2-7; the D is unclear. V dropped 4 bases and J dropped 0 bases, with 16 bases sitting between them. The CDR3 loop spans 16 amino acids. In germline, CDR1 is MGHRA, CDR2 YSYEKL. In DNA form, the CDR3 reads TGCGCCAGCAGCCCACCCCGGACCGTTAGCTCCTACGAGCAGTACTTC. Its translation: CASSPPRTVSSYEQYF.

The CDR3 DNA sequence: TGTGCCAGCAGCTTAGGTCCTGAACAGGACTACTATGGCTACACCTTC. It translates to CASSLGPEQDYYGYTF. The rearrangement uses TRBV7-2 and TRBJ1-2; possibly TRBD1 for D (5 bases). Germline V gene lookup returns CDR1 SGHTA and CDR2 FQGNSA. The CDR3 consists of 16 residues. The V end lost 1 base, the J end lost 3 bases, and 15 bases lay between the germline ends.

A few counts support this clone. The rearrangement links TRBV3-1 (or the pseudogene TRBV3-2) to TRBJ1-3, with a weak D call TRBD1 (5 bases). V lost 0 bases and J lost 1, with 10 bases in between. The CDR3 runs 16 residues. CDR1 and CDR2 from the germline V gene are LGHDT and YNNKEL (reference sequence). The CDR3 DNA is TGTGCCAGCAGCCAAGAGGGGACTTTTTCTGGAAACACCATATATTTT. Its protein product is CASSQEGTFSGNTIYF.

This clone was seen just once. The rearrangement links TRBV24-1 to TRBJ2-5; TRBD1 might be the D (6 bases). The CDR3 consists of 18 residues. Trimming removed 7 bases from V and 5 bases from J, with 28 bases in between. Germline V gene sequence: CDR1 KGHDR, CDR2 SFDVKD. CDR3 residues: CATSLLTGIVASYETQYF. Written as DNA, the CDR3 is TGTGCCACCAGCCTTCTCACAGGGATCGTCGCTAGCTATGAGACCCAGTACTTC.

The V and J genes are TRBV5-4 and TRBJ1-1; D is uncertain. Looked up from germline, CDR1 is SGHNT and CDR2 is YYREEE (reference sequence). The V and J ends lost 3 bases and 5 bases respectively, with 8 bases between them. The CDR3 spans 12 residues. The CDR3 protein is CASSWGSTEAFF. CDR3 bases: TGTGCCAGCAGCTGGGGATCGACTGAAGCTTTCTTT.

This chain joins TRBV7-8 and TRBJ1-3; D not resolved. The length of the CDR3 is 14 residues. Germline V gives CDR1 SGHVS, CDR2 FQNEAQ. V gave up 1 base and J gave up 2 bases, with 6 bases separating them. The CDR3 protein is CASSLEAAGNTIYF. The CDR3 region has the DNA TGTGCCAGCAGCTTAGAGGCGGCTGGAAACACCATATATTTT.

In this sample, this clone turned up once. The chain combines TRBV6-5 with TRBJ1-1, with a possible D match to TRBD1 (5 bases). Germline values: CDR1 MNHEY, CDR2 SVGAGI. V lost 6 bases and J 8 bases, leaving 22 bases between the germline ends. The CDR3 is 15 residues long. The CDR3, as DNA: TGTGCCAGCAGGGTGCCTCGGGGGGAACCCATCGAAGCTTTCTTT. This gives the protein CASRVPRGEPIEAFF.

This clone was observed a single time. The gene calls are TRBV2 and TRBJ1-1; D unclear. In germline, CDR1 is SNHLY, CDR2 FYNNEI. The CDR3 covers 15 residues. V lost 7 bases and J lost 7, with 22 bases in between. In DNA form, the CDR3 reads TGTGCCAGCATGTTGGAGTCCGGTAGGAGGGTTGAAGCTTTCTTT. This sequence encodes CASMLESGRRVEAFF.

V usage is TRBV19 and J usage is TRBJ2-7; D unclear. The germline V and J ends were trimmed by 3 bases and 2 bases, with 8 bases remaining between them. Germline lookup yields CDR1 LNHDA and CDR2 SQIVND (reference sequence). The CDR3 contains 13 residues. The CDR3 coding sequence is TGTGCCAGTAGTATCTTCCACACCTACGAGCAGTACTTC. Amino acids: CASSIFHTYEQYF.

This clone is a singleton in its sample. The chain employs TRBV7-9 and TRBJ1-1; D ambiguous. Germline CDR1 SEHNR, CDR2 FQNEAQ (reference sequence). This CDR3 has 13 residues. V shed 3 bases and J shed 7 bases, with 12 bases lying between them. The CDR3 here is CASSLAFTDEAFF. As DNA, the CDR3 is TGTGCCAGCAGCTTGGCCTTTACGGATGAAGCTTTCTTT.

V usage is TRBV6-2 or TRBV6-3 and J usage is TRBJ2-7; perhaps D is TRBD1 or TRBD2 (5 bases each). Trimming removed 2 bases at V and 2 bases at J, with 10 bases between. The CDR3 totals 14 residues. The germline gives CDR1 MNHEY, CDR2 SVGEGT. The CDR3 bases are TGTGCCAGCAGTTACGGGACGGCCCCCTACGAGCAGTACTTC. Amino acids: CASSYGTAPYEQYF.

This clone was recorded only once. In DNA, the CDR3 is TGTGCCAGCAGCCGAAATCAGGGGACAGAGGATGGCTACACCTTC. Residues: CASSRNQGTEDGYTF. This chain connects TRBV11-2 to TRBJ1-2, with 7 bases lining up with TRBD1. Germline V gene data show CDR1 as SGHAT and CDR2 as FQNNGV. The CDR3 is 15 residues long. V lost 5 bases and J lost 6; bases outside the gene matches: 12.

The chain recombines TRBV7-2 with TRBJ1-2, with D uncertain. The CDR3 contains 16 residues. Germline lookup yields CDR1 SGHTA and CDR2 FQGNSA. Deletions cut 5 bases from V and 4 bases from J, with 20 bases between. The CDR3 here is CASSSPSLTPGYGYTF. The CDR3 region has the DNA TGTGCCAGCAGCAGCCCCAGCCTGACTCCTGGCTATGGCTACACCTTC.

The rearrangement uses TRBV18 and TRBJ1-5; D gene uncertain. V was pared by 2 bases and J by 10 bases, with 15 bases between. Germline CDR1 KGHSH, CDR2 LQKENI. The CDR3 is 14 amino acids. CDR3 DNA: TGTGCCAGCTCACCAAAGCCAGACCGGGTTCCCCAGCATTTT. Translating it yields CASSPKPDRVPQHF.

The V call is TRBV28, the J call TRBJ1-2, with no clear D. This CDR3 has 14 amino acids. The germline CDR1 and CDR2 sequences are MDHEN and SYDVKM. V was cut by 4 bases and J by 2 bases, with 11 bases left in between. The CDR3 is CASSYPGRNYGYTF. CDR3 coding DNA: TGTGCCAGCAGTTACCCAGGCAGAAACTATGGCTACACCTTC.

This CDR3 reads CASSPTRGVNNEQFF. The DNA for the CDR3 is TGTGCCAGCAGCCCTACTCGCGGGGTGAACAATGAGCAGTTCTTC. The rearrangement links TRBV9 to TRBJ2-1; D may be TRBD2 (6 bases). CDR3 length: 15 amino acids. The V gene lost 4 bases and the J gene lost 5 bases, with 16 bases spanning the gap. Germline V gene sequence: CDR1 SGDLS, CDR2 YYNGEE. The full variable domain, completed using reference TRBV9 and TRBJ2-1, is DSGVTQTPKHLITATGQRVTLRCSPRSGDLSVYWYQQSLDQGLQFLIQYYNGEERAKGNILERFSAQQFPDLHSELNLSSLELGDSALYFCASSPTRGVNNEQFFGPGTRLTVL.

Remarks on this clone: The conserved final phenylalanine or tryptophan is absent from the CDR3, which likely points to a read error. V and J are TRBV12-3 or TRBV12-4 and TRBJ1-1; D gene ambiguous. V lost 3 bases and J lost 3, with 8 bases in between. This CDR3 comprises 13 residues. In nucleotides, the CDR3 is TGTGCCAGCAGTTTCCCCTTGGACACTGAAGCTTTCCTT. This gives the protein CASSFPLDTEAFL.

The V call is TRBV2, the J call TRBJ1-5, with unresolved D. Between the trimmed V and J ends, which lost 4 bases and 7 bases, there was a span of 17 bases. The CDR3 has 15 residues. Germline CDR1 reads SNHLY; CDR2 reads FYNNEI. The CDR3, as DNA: TGTGCCAGCAGTGTGGGCCTATCGAACCTCCAGCCCCAGCATTTT. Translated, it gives CASSVGLSNLQPQHF.

The CDR3 protein is CASSSFMGRTYNSPLHF. In DNA, the CDR3 is TGTGCCAGTAGTTCATTCATGGGTCGGACCTATAATTCACCCCTCCACTTT. The V call is TRBV19, the J call TRBJ1-6; D is ambiguous. The germline V gene encodes CDR1 LNHDA and CDR2 SQIVND (reference sequence). The CDR3 runs to 17 residues. Trimming took off 5 bases at V and 2 bases at J, with 16 bases between the two ends.

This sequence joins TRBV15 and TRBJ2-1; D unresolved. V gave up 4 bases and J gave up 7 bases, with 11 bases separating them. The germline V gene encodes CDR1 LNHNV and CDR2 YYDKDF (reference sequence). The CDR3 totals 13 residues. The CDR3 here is CATSTLPPNEQFF. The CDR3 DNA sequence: TGTGCCACCAGCACCCTCCCCCCGAATGAGCAGTTCTTC.